This entry describes one T cell receptor beta chain. Losses at the gene ends were 1 base for V and 5 bases for J; bases not matched to a gene: 7. The CDR3 runs to 15 residues. Germline CDR1 reads MGHRA; CDR2 reads YSYEKL. This entry belongs to a study of shared clonotypes between healthy human individuals. The repertoire was sequenced with immunoSEQ multiplex PCR; TCRdb's copy has only in-frame clones and lacks some. This table holds roughly 770,000 clones, about 96% found once. Naivety among CD8 cells was defined by CD45RO negativity and positive CCR7 selection, thereby excluding terminally differentiated effector memory CD45RA+ cells.

The source is a man between 25 and 39 years old in good health. Material: naive CD8+ T cells sorted from blood. The gene calls are TRBV4-1 and TRBJ2-7, with 8 bases fitting TRBD1. The CDR3 DNA reads TGCGCCAGCAGCCAAGTGAAGCAGGGGGCCCACGAGCAGTACTTC. This gives the protein CASSQVKQGAHEQYF.